The 20 T cell receptor beta chains given below trace back to one sample, sequenced in a study of shared clonotypes between healthy human individuals. Sequenced by immunoSEQ multiplex PCR; TCRdb stores in-frame clones only, minus some. This repertoire shows about 1.5 million clones, nearly 99% found once; its top ten account for roughly 0.45%. What was sequenced was naive CD4+ T cells sorted from blood. The subset was: CD45RA+ positively selected. All receptors derive from a man under 40 in good health.

The chain uses TRBV6-5 and TRBJ2-5; D call uncertain. Deletions cut 6 bases from V and 1 base from J, with 9 bases between. The CDR3 extends over 13 amino acids. The germline V gene encodes CDR1 MNHEY and CDR2 SVGAGI. The CDR3 nucleotides are TGTGCCAGCAGAGGGCCCTCCCAAGAGACCCAGTACTTC. Translated: CASRGPSQETQYF.

The CDR3 region is CSSEPGTAYGYTF. CDR3 nucleotides: TGCAGCTCCGAACCCGGGACAGCCTATGGCTACACCTTC. The chain is built from TRBV29-1 and TRBJ1-2; 7 bases are a match to TRBD1. This CDR3 has 13 amino acids. The germline CDR1 and CDR2 sequences are SQVTM and ANQGSEA. V lost 8 bases to trimming and J lost 4 bases; unmatched junction nucleotides: 10.

For this clone: The junction does not match germline at one end; this may be a read error. The rearrangement joins TRBV7-7 to TRBJ2-3; tentatively, D is TRBD2 (5 bases). CDR3 size: 15 residues. Germline CDR1 and CDR2: SSHAT and FNYEAQ (reference sequence). The CDR3 nucleotides read TGTGCTAGCAGCTTAGCGCCTAGTAGCACAGATACGCAGTATTTT. It translates to CASSLAPSSTDTQYF.

V is TRBV6-5 and J is TRBJ1-3, with D possibly matching TRBD1 (6 bases). Germline-derived CDR1 and CDR2 are MNHEY and SVGAGI. V was pared by 6 bases and J by 2 bases, with 14 bases between. The CDR3 extends over 15 amino acids. CDR3 sequence: CASRKAGVAGNTIYF. CDR3 in DNA: TGTGCCAGCAGAAAAGCAGGGGTTGCTGGAAACACCATATATTTT.

For this clone: This sample includes further DNA sequences coding for the same CDR3. The chain employs TRBV9 and TRBJ2-2; D call uncertain. This CDR3 is built from 14 residues. Germline values: CDR1 SGDLS, CDR2 YYNGEE. Trimming removed 0 bases from V and 2 bases from J, with 5 bases in between. CDR3 protein: CASSVDSNTGELFF. In nucleotides, the CDR3 is TGTGCCAGCAGCGTAGACAGCAACACCGGGGAGCTGTTTTTT.

The CDR3: CASSYHGGELFF. The CDR3 DNA is TGTGCCAGCAGCTATCACGGCGGGGAGCTGTTTTTT. The chain carries TRBV6-1 and TRBJ2-2; D gene ambiguous. Germline CDR1 is MNHNS and CDR2 is SASEGT. This CDR3 spans 12 amino acids. V was trimmed by 6 bases and J by 7 bases, leaving 9 bases between them.

The chain is built from TRBV15 and TRBJ2-2; 7 nucleotides align to TRBD2. Germline V gene sequence: CDR1 LNHNV, CDR2 YYDKDF (reference sequence). With V trimmed by 3 bases and J by 2 bases, 12 bases remained unmatched. This CDR3 spans 18 amino acids. CDR3 bases: TGTGCCACCAGCAGCCTATGGGGGGGAGGGCCTAACACCGGGGAGCTGTTTTTT. This sequence encodes CATSSLWGGGPNTGELFF.

The chain combines TRBV4-3 with TRBJ2-3; 7 nucleotides agree with TRBD2. Germline-derived CDR1 and CDR2 are LGHNA and YSLEER. The CDR3 spans 14 residues. The trim removed 1 base at V and 4 bases at J, leaving 2 bases unmatched. The CDR3 region is CASSQASGADTQYF. The CDR3 DNA sequence: TGCGCCAGCAGCCAAGCTAGCGGAGCAGATACGCAGTATTTT.

The CDR3 nucleotides are TGTGCCAGCAGCGGAGCCACGCTAGTAATCAAAGCCGGGGAGCTGTTTTTT. Its protein product is CASSGATLVIKAGELFF. J is TRBJ2-2 and V is TRBV9, with unresolved D. Looked up from germline, CDR1 is SGDLS and CDR2 is YYNGEE. V gave up 3 bases and J gave up 6 bases, with 21 bases separating them. This CDR3 region has 17 residues.

The chain has TRBV7-6 and TRBJ2-1, with 10 bases lining up with TRBD2. V was clipped by 1 base and J by 3 bases; unmatched bases: 3. The CDR3 spans 16 residues. Germline CDR1 reads SGHVS; CDR2 reads FNYEAQ. CDR3 protein: CASSLVSSGSYNEQFF. The DNA of the CDR3 is TGTGCCAGCAGCTTAGTCTCTAGCGGGAGCTACAATGAGCAGTTCTTC.

This clone was seen only once. The V gene is TRBV10-3, the J gene TRBJ1-2, with a tentative D call TRBD1 (5 bases). Germline loops: CDR1 ENHRY, CDR2 SYGVKD. The CDR3 loop spans 16 amino acids. V was cut by 2 bases and J by 6 bases, with 19 bases left in between. The chain's CDR3 is CAISEGLQGGPNGYTF. The CDR3 DNA reads TGTGCCATCAGTGAGGGTCTTCAGGGAGGACCCAATGGCTACACCTTC.

The rearrangement links TRBV6-1 to TRBJ2-1; D gene unclear. Germline V lookup: CDR1 MNHNS, CDR2 SASEGT. The length of the CDR3 is 14 residues. Trimming removed 8 bases at V and 5 bases at J, with 16 bases between. In DNA, the CDR3 is TGTGCCAGCCCCGGGTCAGCTCAGCACAATGAGCAGTTCTTC. This encodes CASPGSAQHNEQFF.

The chain is built from TRBV11-2 and TRBJ2-7, with a possible D match to TRBD1 (6 bases). The CDR3 contains 15 residues. V lost 5 bases and J 0 bases, leaving 14 bases between the germline ends. Germline V gives CDR1 SGHAT, CDR2 FQNNGV. The CDR3 coding sequence is TGTGCCAGCAGCCCCAGGACAGAGAGCTCCTACGAGCAGTACTTC. Protein product: CASSPRTESSYEQYF.

J is TRBJ2-7 and V is TRBV7-2; D is perhaps TRBD1 (5 bases). Trimming shortened V by 3 bases and J by 2 bases, and 14 bases separated the two germline ends. The CDR3 runs 15 residues. From germline, CDR1 is SGHTA and CDR2 FQGNSA. The CDR3 DNA reads TGTGCCAGCAGCTTCCCCTCAGGGTATACCTACGAGCAGTACTTC. This codes for CASSFPSGYTYEQYF.

Only one count was recorded for this clone. The chain uses TRBV7-8 and TRBJ1-1, with 8 nucleotides matching TRBD1. With 1 base clipped from V and 1 base from J, the junction kept 11 bases outside the gene matches. The CDR3 runs to 18 residues. The germline CDR1 and CDR2 sequences are SGHVS and FQNEAQ. This CDR3 is CASSLVQGAIPTNTEAFF. The CDR3, as DNA: TGTGCCAGCAGCTTAGTGCAGGGGGCGATTCCCACGAACACTGAAGCTTTCTTT.

The V and J genes are TRBV10-1 and TRBJ1-1; the D is unclear. The CDR3 consists of 13 residues. V lost 2 bases to trimming and J lost 0 bases, with 4 bases between them. Germline lookup yields CDR1 WNHNN and CDR2 SYGVQD (reference sequence). The chain's CDR3 is CASSENLNTEAFF. The CDR3 region has the DNA TGCGCCAGCAGTGAGAATTTGAACACTGAAGCTTTCTTT.

This rearrangement joins TRBV27 to TRBJ2-1, with D perhaps TRBD2 (7 bases). With 2 bases removed from V and 3 bases from J, the gap between germline ends came to 11 bases. The CDR3 runs 15 residues. Germline V CDR1 and CDR2: MNHEY, SMNVEV (reference sequence). The DNA for the CDR3 is TGTGCCAGCAGTTTAGGCGGGGGCCTCTACAATGAGCAGTTCTTC. Translation gives CASSLGGGLYNEQFF.

The chain joins TRBV18 to TRBJ2-3; D is unresolved. The CDR3 length is 13 residues. CDR1 KGHSH and CDR2 LQKENI come from the germline V gene. V shed 10 bases and J shed 0 bases, with 11 bases lying between them. DNA of the CDR3: TGTGCCAACATCGCCCCTAGCACAGATACGCAGTATTTT. Translating gives CANIAPSTDTQYF.

The chain combines TRBV11-2 with TRBJ1-1; D is perhaps TRBD1 (6 bases). CDR1 and CDR2 from the germline V gene are SGHAT and FQNNGV. V was clipped by 3 bases and J by 7 bases, with 12 bases between them. There are 13 residues in the CDR3. CDR3 nucleotide sequence: TGTGCCAGCAGCTTCATGGAAGGGGGTGAAGCTTTCTTT. Protein product: CASSFMEGGEAFF.

The chain joins TRBV28 to TRBJ1-2; D is undetermined. Germline-derived CDR1 and CDR2 are MDHEN and SYDVKM. This CDR3 has 13 residues. The V end lost 8 bases, the J end lost 2 bases, and 12 bases lay between the germline ends. The CDR3 loop reads CASSRELNYGYTF. The CDR3 nucleotides are TGTGCCAGCTCTAGGGAGTTGAACTATGGCTACACCTTC.